What follows are 18 T cell receptor beta chains derived from one specimen sequenced in a study of T cell responses to AZD1222 COVID-19 vaccine. TCRdb's table, derived via immunoSEQ multiplex PCR, lists solely in-frame clones and lacks some. This sample yields 150,000 to 200,000 clones, of which 92% are seen a single time; around 0.99% belongs to the top ten. Sequencing was performed on peripheral blood, taken 28 days after the second AZD1222 dose. The source is an adult who received the AZD1222 COVID-19 vaccine.

J is TRBJ1-5 and V is TRBV10-3; no reliable D call. Germline V CDR1 and CDR2: ENHRY, SYGVKD. V lost 6 bases and J lost 0, with 6 bases in between. The CDR3 sequence is 13 residues long. CDR3 region: CAIRANSNQPQHF. CDR3 coding DNA: TGTGCCATCAGGGCTAATAGCAATCAGCCCCAGCATTTT.

This chain connects TRBV7-8 to TRBJ1-3, with a possible D match to TRBD1 (6 bases). The CDR3 runs to 16 residues. Germline CDR1 SGHVS, CDR2 FQNEAQ. Trimming pared 5 bases from V and 0 bases from J, leaving 14 bases between. The CDR3 reads CASSQTGNISGNTIYF. DNA of the CDR3: TGTGCCAGCAGCCAGACAGGCAACATCTCTGGAAACACCATATATTTT.

This clone was observed a single time. This chain connects TRBV19 to TRBJ2-1, with TRBD2 identical over 8 bases. Unmatched junction bases numbered 9, after V lost 3 bases and J lost 8 bases. Germline CDR1 reads LNHDA; CDR2 reads SQIVND (reference sequence). This CDR3 contains 15 residues. The CDR3 reads CASSIGGGLIDEQFF. Here the CDR3 DNA reads TGTGCCAGTAGTATCGGCGGGGGGCTAATCGATGAGCAGTTCTTC.

The genes are TRBV2 and TRBJ2-1; 7 bases align to TRBD1. There are 15 residues in the CDR3. V dropped 1 base and J dropped 4; count of bases not matched to a gene: 4. Germline V CDR1 and CDR2: SNHLY, FYNNEI. The CDR3 DNA follows: TGTGCCAGCAGTGAAGTGGGACAGTTTTACAATGAGCAGTTCTTC. This translates into CASSEVGQFYNEQFF.

This chain joins TRBV6-1 and TRBJ1-5, with a weak D call TRBD1 (6 bases). Deletions cut 1 base from V and 3 bases from J, with 13 bases between. This CDR3 comprises 16 residues. Germline loops: CDR1 MNHNS, CDR2 SASEGT. The CDR3 coding sequence is TGTGCCAGCAGTGAAGTCCCGACAGGCCTCAATCAGCCCCAGCATTTT. Translating it yields CASSEVPTGLNQPQHF.

Only one count was recorded for this clone. This chain links TRBV3-1 (or the pseudogene TRBV3-2) with TRBJ1-1; D ambiguous. V was clipped by 5 bases and J by 4 bases, with 11 bases between them. CDR1 and CDR2 from the germline V gene are LGHDT and YNNKEL (reference sequence). The CDR3 is 13 residues long. This chain's CDR3 is CASSKGVATEAFF. The CDR3 DNA reads TGTGCCAGCAGCAAGGGAGTCGCCACTGAAGCTTTCTTT.

About this clone itself: Different DNA sequences within this sample yield the same CDR3. The chain joins TRBV18 to TRBJ1-3; D remains ambiguous. This CDR3 has 15 residues. Trimming pared 3 bases from V and 0 bases from J, leaving 9 bases between. The germline V gene has CDR1 KGHSH and CDR2 LQKENI. For the CDR3, the DNA is TGTGCCAGCTCACCGGACGGAAACTCTGGAAACACCATATATTTT. Protein: CASSPDGNSGNTIYF.

The rearrangement joins TRBV23-1 to TRBJ2-1, with a possible D match to TRBD1 (5 bases). TRBV23-1 is an ORF, and what it does is uncertain. This CDR3 is built from 13 residues. V lost 7 bases, J lost 9 bases, and 16 bases lay in between. CDR3 region: CASIPIRRGEQFF. In DNA form, the CDR3 reads TGCGCCAGCATCCCGATACGAAGGGGTGAGCAGTTCTTC.

The table lists this clone with a few counts. The V gene is TRBV30, the J gene TRBJ2-5, with 8 bases lining up with TRBD2. CDR3 length: 13 residues. Losses at the gene ends were 2 bases for V and 5 bases for J; bases not matched to a gene: 4. Germline V gives CDR1 GTSNPN, CDR2 SVGIG (reference sequence). The CDR3 spells CAWSPAGEETQYF. Here the CDR3 DNA reads TGTGCCTGGAGTCCAGCGGGGGAGGAGACCCAGTACTTC.

The gene calls are TRBV7-2 and TRBJ1-5; D not resolved. V gave up 7 bases and J gave up 9 bases, with 19 bases separating them. CDR3 size: 14 residues. Germline V gene sequence: CDR1 SGHTA, CDR2 FQGNSA. CDR3 sequence: CASTPTRVPWPQHF. CDR3 DNA sequence: TGTGCCAGCACCCCAACTAGGGTCCCATGGCCCCAGCATTTT.

This clone was seen a single time. This chain connects TRBV5-1 to TRBJ1-1; D not certain. Germline V gives CDR1 SGHRS, CDR2 YFSETQ. V was pared by 3 bases and J by 0 bases, with 15 bases between. This CDR3 comprises 16 residues. CDR3 residues: CASSYKTGQLNTEAFF. DNA of the CDR3: TGCGCCAGCAGCTACAAAACCGGGCAACTGAACACTGAAGCTTTCTTT.

The rearrangement uses TRBV6-5 and TRBJ2-3; no reliable D call. The CDR3 has 15 amino acids. The germline V gene encodes CDR1 MNHEY and CDR2 SVGAGI. V was pared by 0 bases and J by 1 base, with 8 bases between. CDR3 in amino acids: CASSYSGLGTDTQYF. CDR3 nucleotide sequence: TGTGCCAGCAGTTACTCGGGGTTGGGCACAGATACGCAGTATTTT.

The V and J genes are TRBV10-2 and TRBJ1-2; a possible D gene is TRBD1 (6 bases). The CDR3 sequence is 15 residues long. Germline V gene lookup returns CDR1 WSHSY and CDR2 SAAADI. The V gene lost 5 bases and the J gene lost 1 base, with 14 bases spanning the gap. CDR3 protein: CASSPGTNNNYGYTF. CDR3 bases: TGCGCCAGCAGTCCCGGGACAAATAATAACTATGGCTACACCTTC.

The chain is built from TRBV6-1 and TRBJ1-1, with D possibly being TRBD1 (5 bases). V shed 3 bases and J shed 5 bases, with 13 bases lying between them. Per the germline V gene, CDR1 is MNHNS and CDR2 is SASEGT. The CDR3 totals 14 residues. For the CDR3, the DNA is TGTGCCAGCAGTGATTTAGGTGGGGGTACTGAAGCTTTCTTT. It yields the protein CASSDLGGGTEAFF.

The CDR3 loop is CASSPGDATNEKLFF. For the CDR3, the DNA is TGTGCCAGCAGCCCAGGGGATGCAACTAATGAAAAACTGTTTTTT. This chain connects TRBV11-2 to TRBJ1-4; D possibly corresponds to TRBD1 (6 bases). V lost 5 bases to trimming and J lost 0 bases, with 10 bases between them. Germline values: CDR1 SGHAT, CDR2 FQNNGV. The length of the CDR3 is 15 residues.

V is TRBV2 and J is TRBJ2-7; 7 bases agree with TRBD1. The J segment lost 2 bases and the V segment lost 7 bases, leaving 5 bases of the junction unmatched. Germline CDR1 and CDR2: SNHLY and FYNNEI. CDR3 length equals 13 residues. CDR3 coding DNA: TGTGCCAGCAAGCTACAGGGGACCTACGAGCAGTACTTC. It encodes CASKLQGTYEQYF.

The chain links TRBV6-6 to TRBJ1-5, with D unresolved. CDR3 length: 14 amino acids. From germline, CDR1 is MNHNY and CDR2 SVGAGI (reference sequence). V dropped 0 bases and J dropped 1 base, with 4 bases sitting between them. CDR3 bases: TGTGCCAGCAGTTACTCGCCGAGCAATCAGCCCCAGCATTTT. Amino acid sequence: CASSYSPSNQPQHF.

This chain connects TRBV6-6 to TRBJ2-1, with 7 bases fitting TRBD2. The germline V gene has CDR1 MNHNY and CDR2 SVGAGI (reference sequence). V lost 6 bases and J lost 14; bases outside the gene matches: 16. CDR3 length equals 14 residues. CDR3 coding DNA: TGTGCCAGCAGGCCTACTAGCGCGGCACCCATTAAGTTCTTC. It yields the protein CASRPTSAAPIKFF.